A single sample gave rise to the 14 T cell receptor beta chains below, sequenced in a study of CD8 T cells in ankylosing spondylitis. TCRdb called the 5' RACE reads again in MiXCR, with one record for every CDR3 protein. This table has approximately 31,000 distinct CDR3 sequences, around 30% appearing once. Source material: synovial fluid, either unsorted or a sorted T cell fraction (not recorded which). The receptors were sampled from a male donor with ankylosing spondylitis.

This clonotype has a count of ten or more. This chain joins TRBV27 and TRBJ2-7, with TRBD1 matching over 9 bases. Germline-derived CDR1 and CDR2 are MNHEY and SMNVEV (reference sequence). The CDR3 sequence is 14 residues long. With V trimmed by 5 bases and J by 5 bases, 7 bases remained unmatched. CDR3 amino acids: CASSAGTGNHEQYF. CDR3 DNA sequence: TGTGCCAGCAGTGCCGGGACAGGGAACCACGAGCAGTACTTC.

This clonotype has more than one count but fewer than ten. V is TRBV24-1 and J is TRBJ2-1; D may be TRBD2 (6 bases). The CDR3 runs to 15 residues. V lost 3 bases to trimming and J lost 5 bases, with 13 bases between them. Germline-derived CDR1 and CDR2 are KGHDR and SFDVKD. CDR3 sequence (DNA): TGTGCCACCAGTGATGAAGGGGAGGTCGACAATGAGCAGTTCTTC. It codes for CATSDEGEVDNEQFF.

This chain joins TRBV5-6 and TRBJ2-1; maybe TRBD2 (7 bases). Germline CDR1 is SGHDT and CDR2 is YYEEEE. CDR3 length equals 18 residues. Trimming stripped 4 bases from V and 2 bases from J, with 22 bases between. The CDR3: CASSPRLGGGGTYNEQFF. DNA of the CDR3: TGTGCCAGCAGCCCCCGCCTGGGTGGGGGGGGCACCTACAATGAGCAGTTCTTC.

The gene calls are TRBV27 and TRBJ2-1; 14 bases are a match to TRBD2. CDR3 length equals 17 residues. Germline CDR1 is MNHEY and CDR2 is SMNVEV (reference sequence). Trimming took 6 bases from V and 8 from J; bases not matched to a gene: 12. The CDR3 loop is CASSPGTSGSWGDEQFF. The CDR3, as DNA: TGTGCCAGCAGCCCTGGGACTAGCGGGAGTTGGGGCGATGAGCAGTTCTTC.

This clonotype is categorized as medium-sized. The chain is built from TRBV27 and TRBJ2-7; 9 bases are shared with TRBD2. The CDR3 spans 15 residues. Germline V CDR1 and CDR2: MNHEY, SMNVEV (reference sequence). V lost 3 bases, J lost 2 bases, and 5 bases stayed unmatched. The CDR3 sequence is CASSLGSGSPYEQYV. In DNA form, the CDR3 reads TGTGCCAGCAGTTTGGGTAGCGGGAGTCCCTACGAGCAGTACGTC.

The rearrangement links TRBV13 to TRBJ2-7; tentatively, D is TRBD2 (6 bases). The CDR3 loop spans 14 amino acids. Germline V gene data show CDR1 as PRHDT and CDR2 as FYEKMQ (reference sequence). Deletions cut 5 bases from V and 3 bases from J, with 14 bases between. The chain's CDR3 is CASSPSWRGYEQYF. For the CDR3, the DNA is TGTGCCAGCAGCCCCTCGTGGAGGGGCTACGAGCAGTACTTC.

The sample holds many counts of this clonotype. The chain joins TRBV12-3 or TRBV12-4 to TRBJ2-5, with a tentative D call TRBD1 (7 bases). The CDR3 has 17 amino acids. V was pared by 6 bases and J by 0 bases, with 20 bases between. CDR3 sequence reads: CASSLRGAGGYQETQYF. CDR3 DNA: TGTGCCAGCAGCCTTAGGGGTGCAGGGGGGTACCAAGAGACCCAGTACTTC.

The rearrangement joins TRBV20-1 to TRBJ2-1, with no clear D. The germline V gene encodes CDR1 DFQATT and CDR2 SNEGSKA (reference sequence). The CDR3 runs to 15 residues. V gave up 3 bases and J gave up 3 bases, with 15 bases separating them. The CDR3 protein is CSASSPGGNYNEQFF. The CDR3 DNA reads as TGCAGTGCTAGTTCGCCGGGCGGCAACTACAATGAGCAGTTCTTC.

The rearrangement joins TRBV11-3 to TRBJ2-2; no clear D gene. Germline-derived CDR1 and CDR2 are SGHNT and YENEEA. This CDR3 is 12 amino acids long. The V end lost 5 bases, the J end lost 8 bases, and 9 bases lay between the germline ends. This CDR3 is CASSTRAGELFF. The CDR3 nucleotides read TGTGCCAGCAGCACAAGGGCGGGGGAGCTGTTTTTT.

The chain recombines TRBV15 with TRBJ2-7; no definite D call. Germline loops: CDR1 LNHNV, CDR2 YYDKDF (reference sequence). With 5 bases removed from V and 1 base from J, the gap between germline ends came to 12 bases. CDR3 size: 14 residues. The CDR3 DNA sequence: TGTGCCACCAGCTGGGCAGGCAGTTCCTACGAGCAGTACTTC. Encoded protein: CATSWAGSSYEQYF.

J is TRBJ2-1 and V is TRBV19, with TRBD2 matching 11 bases. CDR1 is LNHDA and CDR2 is SQIVND in the germline V gene (reference sequence). Trimming at V came to 3 bases and at J to 4 bases, leaving 5 bases not matched to a gene. The CDR3 loop spans 16 amino acids. CDR3 DNA sequence: TGTGCCAGTAGTATCGGACTAGCGGGCCGTTACAATGAGCAGTTCTTC. Protein product: CASSIGLAGRYNEQFF.

This sequence joins TRBV14 and TRBJ2-3; D tentatively fits TRBD1 or TRBD2 (5 bases each). V was shortened by 8 bases and J by 0 bases, with 12 bases between the two germline ends. CDR3 length: 14 amino acids. CDR1 is SGHDN, CDR2 FVKESK, per germline. In DNA, the CDR3 is TGTGCCAGCGCCCGGGGCCATAGCACAGATACGCAGTATTTT. It translates to CASARGHSTDTQYF.

This clonotype occurred a few times. The CDR3 here is CASSLYGSSTDTQYF. In nucleotides, the CDR3 is TGTGCCAGCAGCTTATACGGGTCGAGCACAGATACGCAGTATTTT. The V call is TRBV7-2, the J call TRBJ2-3; D ambiguous. The germline V and J ends were trimmed by 2 bases and 0 bases, with 9 bases remaining between them. Looked up from germline, CDR1 is SGHTA and CDR2 is FQGNSA. The CDR3 consists of 15 residues.

There are a few counts of this clonotype. The chain links TRBV7-8 to TRBJ2-1, with D possibly being TRBD1 (5 bases). The V and J ends lost 5 bases and 1 base respectively, with 12 bases between them. The germline CDR1 and CDR2 sequences are SGHVS and FQNEAQ. The CDR3 consists of 15 residues. The CDR3 bases are TGTGCCAGCAGCATCGACAGCTCTTCCTACAATGAGCAGTTCTTC. Its translation is CASSIDSSSYNEQFF.